What follows are 20 T cell receptor beta chains derived from one specimen sequenced in a study of T cells in Graves' hyperthyroidism and ophthalmopathy. TCR beta CDR3 sequences were amplified from RNA transcripts. The HTBI primer set served for first-round RT-PCR of the TCR CDR3. TCRdb passed the multiplex PCR reads through MiXCR, listing each CDR3 protein once. The sample includes roughly 580,000 distinct CDR3 sequences, 14% seen only once; the top ten take about 5.8%. The sequenced sample was blood. These TCRs come from a young woman with Graves' hyperthyroidism that later progressed to Graves' ophthalmopathy.

This clonotype has at least ten counts. The J gene is TRBJ2-7, the V gene TRBV14; TRBD2 matches at 7 bases. Losses at the gene ends were 4 bases for V and 1 base for J; bases not matched to a gene: 10. Per germline, CDR1 SGHDN and CDR2 FVKESK. The CDR3 totals 16 residues. The CDR3 protein is CASSPFASGGSYEQYF. In DNA form, the CDR3 reads TGTGCCAGCAGCCCATTTGCTAGCGGAGGGTCCTACGAGCAGTACTTC.

On this clonotype itself: A much larger clone differs from this one at a single base, so this may be a read error. This sequence joins TRBV19 and TRBJ1-1; D is uncertain. The length of the CDR3 is 13 residues. CDR1 and CDR2 (germline): LNHDA, SQIVND (reference sequence). Written as DNA, the CDR3 is TGTGTCAGTAGTATAGCAGTGAACACTGAAGCTTTCTTT. It yields the protein CVSSIAVNTEAFF.

The CDR3 is CSAREVPLGGAFF. In DNA, the CDR3 is TGCAGTGCTAGAGAGGTGCCCCTCGGCGGGGCTTTCTTT. The chain joins TRBV20-1 to TRBJ1-1; D gene unclear. This CDR3 has 13 amino acids. Germline V lookup: CDR1 DFQATT, CDR2 SNEGSKA (reference sequence). V lost 0 bases and J 11 bases, leaving 16 bases between the germline ends.

Ten or more counts support this clonotype. V is TRBV7-8 and J is TRBJ2-4; 7 positions agree with TRBD2. Germline CDR1 reads SGHVS; CDR2 reads FQNEAQ. This CDR3 comprises 16 residues. V was pared by 1 base and J by 7 bases, with 10 bases of the junction left unmatched. CDR3 loop: CASSLDSLVGGNIQYF. CDR3 in DNA: TGTGCCAGCAGCTTAGACTCCCTTGTGGGGGGGAACATTCAGTACTTC.

This clonotype was seen only a few times. The CDR3 sequence is CSVPSIGGSAFYGYTF. CDR3 DNA sequence: TGCAGCGTCCCCTCTATAGGGGGCTCGGCTTTCTATGGCTACACCTTC. The J gene is TRBJ1-2, the V gene TRBV29-1; TRBD1 aligns across 7 bases. CDR3 length equals 16 residues. Trimming cost V 6 bases and J 4 bases; bases outside gene matches: 17. In germline, CDR1 is SQVTM, CDR2 ANQGSEA.

There are a few counts of this clonotype. The rearrangement joins TRBV20-1 to TRBJ2-3, with 7 bases identical to TRBD2. Trimming took 0 bases from V and 6 from J; bases not matched to a gene: 9. The CDR3 loop spans 15 amino acids. Germline CDR1 reads DFQATT; CDR2 reads SNEGSKA (reference sequence). The CDR3 nucleotides are TGCAGTGCTAGAGACGGTTGGGAGGGCGAGGATACGCAGTATTTT. Translation: CSARDGWEGEDTQYF.

CDR3 loop: CASGGAGNQPQHF. The CDR3 nucleotides are TGTGCTAGTGGCGGGGCGGGCAATCAGCCCCAGCATTTT. This rearrangement joins TRBV12-5 to TRBJ1-5; TRBD1 might be the D (5 bases). Germline CDR1 is LGHNT and CDR2 is FRNRAP. Trimming pared 6 bases from V and 2 bases from J, leaving 8 bases between. This CDR3 spans 13 amino acids. Based on the CDR3 plus reference TRBV12-5 and TRBJ1-5, the full variable domain is DARVTQTPRHKVTEMGQEVTMRCQPILGHNTVFWYRQTMMQGLELLAYFRNRAPLDDSGMPKDRFSAEMPDATLATLKIQPSEPRDSAVYFCASGGAGNQPQHFGDGTRLSIL.

This clonotype was picked up many times. The chain is built from TRBV20-1 and TRBJ1-2; the D is unclear. Germline CDR1 and CDR2: DFQATT and SNEGSKA (reference sequence). The V end lost 0 bases, the J end lost 3 bases, and 23 bases lay between the germline ends. The CDR3 is made up of 18 amino acids. Here the CDR3 DNA reads TGCAGTGCTAGAGACGTACTCCTGATGGGTAACATGGACTATGGCTACACCTTC. Protein: CSARDVLLMGNMDYGYTF.

Many counts were recorded for this clonotype. J is TRBJ2-5 and V is TRBV12-3 or TRBV12-4; TRBD1 matches at 9 bases. The CDR3 is 15 amino acids. The junction had 6 bases not matched to a gene; V was cut back by 5 bases and J by 2 bases. CDR3 nucleotides: TGTGCCAGCAGTCCGGGGACAGGGTCACAAGAGACCCAGTACTTC. Its protein is CASSPGTGSQETQYF.

This clonotype was recorded many times. The genes are TRBV6-6 and TRBJ2-1, with a possible D match to TRBD1 (6 bases). From germline, CDR1 is MNHNY and CDR2 SVGAGI (reference sequence). The V end lost 2 bases, the J end lost 4 bases, and 6 bases lay between the germline ends. The CDR3 length is 13 residues. The CDR3 sequence is CASSYDRYNEQFF. The CDR3 DNA follows: TGTGCCAGCAGTTACGACAGGTACAATGAGCAGTTCTTC.

This clonotype was seen more than once but under ten times. The rearrangement links TRBV18 to TRBJ1-6; no clear D gene. This CDR3 has 16 amino acids. Trimming took off 1 base at V and 3 bases at J, with 10 bases between the two ends. The V gene's germline CDR1 is KGHSH and CDR2 LQKENI. The CDR3 region is CASSPRAENYNSPLHF. CDR3 nucleotides: TGTGCCAGCTCACCACGAGCCGAGAACTATAATTCACCCCTCCACTTT.

This clonotype was recorded a few times. The rearrangement uses TRBV20-1 and TRBJ1-2, with 8 bases that match TRBD1. Unmatched junction bases numbered 5, after V lost 3 bases and J lost 2 bases. CDR3 length: 14 amino acids. Germline-derived CDR1 and CDR2 are DFQATT and SNEGSKA (reference sequence). CDR3: CSASSRDRNYGYTF. CDR3 coding DNA: TGCAGTGCTAGTTCCCGGGACAGGAACTATGGCTACACCTTC.

This rearrangement joins TRBV7-3 to TRBJ2-5, with 13 bases lining up with TRBD2. Per the germline V gene, CDR1 is SGHTA and CDR2 is FQGTGA. V was clipped by 5 bases and J by 8 bases; unmatched bases: 11. This CDR3 spans 16 amino acids. The CDR3 nucleotides are TGTGCCAGCAGCCCCCAACTAGCGGGAGGGGGAGTAACCCAGTACTTC. It is translated as CASSPQLAGGGVTQYF. Filled out from reference TRBV7-3 and TRBJ2-5, the complete variable domain reads GAGVSQTPSNKVTEKGKYVELRCDPISGHTALYWYRQSLGQGPEFLIYFQGTGAADDSGLPNDRFFAVRPEGSVSTLKIQRTERGDSAVYLCASSPQLAGGGVTQYFGPGTRLLVL.

This clonotype was detected ten times or more. The genes are TRBV6-2 or TRBV6-3 and TRBJ2-1, with 8 bases that match TRBD1. Germline V CDR1 and CDR2: MNHEY, SVGEGT. This CDR3 is 16 amino acids long. With 5 bases clipped from V and 1 base from J, the junction kept 7 bases outside the gene matches. The chain's CDR3 is CASSTGDRISYNEQFF. The CDR3, as DNA: TGTGCCAGCAGTACCGGGGACAGGATATCCTACAATGAGCAGTTCTTC.

A word on this clonotype: A much more abundant neighbour one base away suggests this may be a read error. CDR3 nucleotides: TGTGCCAGCAGCCAACTAGCGGGAGGGCCCATTGAGCAGTTCTTC. As protein: CASSQLAGGPIEQFF. The chain links TRBV11-2 to TRBJ2-1; 13 bases are a match to TRBD2. CDR1 SGHAT and CDR2 FQNNGV come from the germline V gene. The CDR3 is 15 amino acids. V shed 5 bases, J shed 9 bases, and the junction held 7 bases outside the gene matches. The complete variable domain, with remaining parts taken from reference TRBV11-2 and TRBJ2-1, reads EAGVAQSPRYKIIEKRQSVAFWCNPISGHATLYWYQQILGQGPKLLIQFQNNGVVDDSQLPKDRFSAERLKGVDSTLKIQPAKLEDSAVYLCASSQLAGGPIEQFFGPGTRLTVL.

This clonotype was observed many times. The gene calls are TRBV12-3 or TRBV12-4 and TRBJ1-2; TRBD1 is a possible D gene (5 bases). This CDR3 comprises 16 residues. Trimming took off 6 bases at V and 6 bases at J, with 23 bases between the two ends. Here the CDR3 reads CASSTLAGTSENGYTF. The CDR3 nucleotides read TGTGCCAGCAGCACACTTGCCGGGACTTCGGAGAATGGCTACACCTTC.

Ten or more counts support this clonotype. The rearrangement links TRBV4-3 to TRBJ1-2; D ambiguous. The ends were cut back, 4 bases at V and 3 bases at J, with 15 bases in the middle. This CDR3 is built from 15 residues. The germline CDR1 and CDR2 sequences are LGHNA and YSLEER. CDR3 region: CASSPTSDFYYGYTF. CDR3 DNA: TGCGCCAGCAGCCCAACTTCAGACTTCTACTATGGCTACACCTTC.

This clonotype was detected a few times. The chain uses TRBV29-1 and TRBJ2-6, with D possibly TRBD1 on 6 matching bases. The V end was cut by 3 bases, the J end by 2 bases, with 23 bases between. This CDR3 has 19 amino acids. Germline V gene sequence: CDR1 SQVTM, CDR2 ANQGSEA. The CDR3 region has the DNA TGCAGCGTTGAGAGTCAGCAGGGGTCCCCTCAGGCTGGGGCCAACGTCCTGACTTTC. Translated, it gives CSVESQQGSPQAGANVLTF.

The J gene is TRBJ2-7, the V gene TRBV4-1, with 10 nucleotides matching TRBD1. The CDR3 length is 16 residues. Germline V gene data show CDR1 as MGHRA and CDR2 as YSYEKL. V dropped 4 bases and J dropped 1; count of bases not matched to a gene: 7. The CDR3 region has the DNA TGCGCCAGCAGCCCGAGGGACAGGGGCCCATCCTACGAGCAGTACTTC. The encoded protein is CASSPRDRGPSYEQYF.

This clonotype showed up just once. A much larger clone sits a single nucleotide away, making a read error possible. The chain combines TRBV6-5 with TRBJ1-5; 9 bases align to TRBD1. Germline loops: CDR1 MNHEY, CDR2 SVGAGI. The CDR3 length is 17 residues. The chain's CDR3 is CASSYFPKQGAGQPHHF. In DNA form, the CDR3 reads TGTGCCAGCAGTTACTTCCCTAAACAGGGGGCGGGACAGCCCCACCATTTT.